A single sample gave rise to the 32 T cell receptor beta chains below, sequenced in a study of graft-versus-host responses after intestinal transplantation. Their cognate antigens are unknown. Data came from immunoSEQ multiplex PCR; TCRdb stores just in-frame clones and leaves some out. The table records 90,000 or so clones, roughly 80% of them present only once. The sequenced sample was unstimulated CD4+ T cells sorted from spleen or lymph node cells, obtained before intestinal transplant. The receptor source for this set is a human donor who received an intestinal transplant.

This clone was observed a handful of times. The CDR3 here is CASSPGLADQETQYF. The CDR3 nucleotides read TGTGCCAGCTCACCCGGACTAGCGGACCAAGAGACCCAGTACTTC. V and J are TRBV18 and TRBJ2-5, with 10 positions matching TRBD2. V trimming: 3 bases; J trimming: 0 bases; junction bases outside the gene matches: 1. The CDR3 sequence is 15 residues long. The V gene's germline CDR1 is KGHSH and CDR2 LQKENI.

The CDR3 DNA reads as TGTGCCAGCTCACCCGGGTCAGGGACCTACGAGCAGTACTTC. It encodes CASSPGSGTYEQYF. The gene calls are TRBV18 and TRBJ2-7; perhaps TRBD1 as D (5 bases). The germline gives CDR1 KGHSH, CDR2 LQKENI. There are 14 residues in the CDR3. Trimming shortened V by 3 bases and J by 2 bases, and 11 bases separated the two germline ends.

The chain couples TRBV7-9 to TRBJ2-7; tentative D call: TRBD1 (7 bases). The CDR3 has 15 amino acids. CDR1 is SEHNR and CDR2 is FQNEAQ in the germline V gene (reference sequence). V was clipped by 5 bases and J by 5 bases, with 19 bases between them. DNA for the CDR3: TGTGCCAGCAGCCGTAGGGGGCAGGGAGGACACGAGCAGTACTTC. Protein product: CASSRRGQGGHEQYF.

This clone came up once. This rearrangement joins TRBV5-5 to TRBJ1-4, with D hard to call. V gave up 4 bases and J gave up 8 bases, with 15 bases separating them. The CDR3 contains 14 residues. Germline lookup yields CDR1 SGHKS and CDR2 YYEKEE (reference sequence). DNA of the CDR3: TGTGCCAGCAGCCCCCTAGGGTCTAGCGAAAAACTGTTTTTT. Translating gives CASSPLGSSEKLFF.

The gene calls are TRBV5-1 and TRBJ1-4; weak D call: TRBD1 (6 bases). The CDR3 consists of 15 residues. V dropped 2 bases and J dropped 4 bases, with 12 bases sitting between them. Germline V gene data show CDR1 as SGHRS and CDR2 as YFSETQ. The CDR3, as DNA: TGCGCCAGCAGCTTCGTAGGGACAAATAATGAAAAACTGTTTTTT. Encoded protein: CASSFVGTNNEKLFF.

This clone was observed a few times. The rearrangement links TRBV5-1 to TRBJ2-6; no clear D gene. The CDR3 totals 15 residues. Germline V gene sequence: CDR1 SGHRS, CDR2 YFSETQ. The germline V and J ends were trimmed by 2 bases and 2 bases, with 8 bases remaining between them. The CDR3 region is CASSLEVAGANVLTF. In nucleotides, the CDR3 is TGCGCCAGCAGCTTAGAGGTAGCTGGGGCCAACGTCCTGACTTTC. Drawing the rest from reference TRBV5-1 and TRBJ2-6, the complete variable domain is KAGVTQTPRYLIKTRGQQVTLSCSPISGHRSVSWYQQTPGQGLQFLFEYFSETQRNKGNFPGRFSGRQFSNSRSEMNVSTLELGDSALYLCASSLEVAGANVLTFGAGSRLTVL.

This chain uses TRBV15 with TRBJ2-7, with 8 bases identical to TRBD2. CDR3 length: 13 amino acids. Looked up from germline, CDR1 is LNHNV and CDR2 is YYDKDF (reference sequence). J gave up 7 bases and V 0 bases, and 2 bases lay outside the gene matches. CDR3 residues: CATSRDTGGEQYF. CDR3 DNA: TGTGCCACCAGCAGAGATACGGGGGGGGAGCAGTACTTC.

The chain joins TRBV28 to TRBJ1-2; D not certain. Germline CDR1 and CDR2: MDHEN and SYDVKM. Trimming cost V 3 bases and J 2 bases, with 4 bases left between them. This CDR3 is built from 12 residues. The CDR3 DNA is TGTGCCAGCAGTTTTCAGAACTATGGCTACACCTTC. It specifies CASSFQNYGYTF.

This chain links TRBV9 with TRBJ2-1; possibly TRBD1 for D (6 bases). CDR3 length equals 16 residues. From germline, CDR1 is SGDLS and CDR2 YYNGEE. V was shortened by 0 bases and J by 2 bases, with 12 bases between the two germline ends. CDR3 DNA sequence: TGTGCCAGCAGCGTAGGAGGGGGAACGGCCTACAATGAGCAGTTCTTC. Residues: CASSVGGGTAYNEQFF. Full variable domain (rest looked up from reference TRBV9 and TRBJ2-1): DSGVTQTPKHLITATGQRVTLRCSPRSGDLSVYWYQQSLDQGLQFLIQYYNGEERAKGNILERFSAQQFPDLHSELNLSSLELGDSALYFCASSVGGGTAYNEQFFGPGTRLTVL.

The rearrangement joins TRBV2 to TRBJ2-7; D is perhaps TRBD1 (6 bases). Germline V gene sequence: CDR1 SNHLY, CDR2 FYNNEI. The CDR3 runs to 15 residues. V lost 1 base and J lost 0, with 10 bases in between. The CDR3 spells CASSEDRAGSYEQYF. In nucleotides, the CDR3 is TGTGCCAGCAGTGAAGACAGGGCGGGCTCCTACGAGCAGTACTTC.

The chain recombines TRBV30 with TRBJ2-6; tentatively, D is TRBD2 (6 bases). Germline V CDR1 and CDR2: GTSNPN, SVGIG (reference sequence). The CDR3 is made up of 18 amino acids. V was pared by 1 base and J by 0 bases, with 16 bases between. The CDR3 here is CAWSAPGLPSSGANVLTF. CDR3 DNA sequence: TGTGCCTGGAGTGCCCCGGGACTCCCCAGCTCTGGGGCCAACGTCCTGACTTTC.

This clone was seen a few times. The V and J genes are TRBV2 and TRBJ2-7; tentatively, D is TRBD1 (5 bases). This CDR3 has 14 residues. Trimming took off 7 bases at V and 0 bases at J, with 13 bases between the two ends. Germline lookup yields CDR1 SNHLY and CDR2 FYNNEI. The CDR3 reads CASMSRTSSYEQYF. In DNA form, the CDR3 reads TGTGCCAGCATGTCGCGGACAAGCTCCTACGAGCAGTACTTC.

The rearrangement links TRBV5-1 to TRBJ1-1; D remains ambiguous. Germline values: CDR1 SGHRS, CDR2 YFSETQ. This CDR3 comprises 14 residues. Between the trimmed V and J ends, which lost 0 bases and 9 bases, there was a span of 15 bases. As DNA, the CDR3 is TGCGCCAGCAGCTTGGGGCAGGCGCAAGTTCAAGCTTTCTTT. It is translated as CASSLGQAQVQAFF. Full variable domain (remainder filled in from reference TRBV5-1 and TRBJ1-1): KAGVTQTPRYLIKTRGQQVTLSCSPISGHRSVSWYQQTPGQGLQFLFEYFSETQRNKGNFPGRFSGRQFSNSRSEMNVSTLELGDSALYLCASSLGQAQVQAFFGQGTRLTVV.

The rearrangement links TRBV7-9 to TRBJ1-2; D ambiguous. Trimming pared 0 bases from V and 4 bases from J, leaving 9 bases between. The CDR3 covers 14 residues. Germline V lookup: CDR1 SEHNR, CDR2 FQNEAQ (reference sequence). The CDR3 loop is CASSLAASPYGYTF. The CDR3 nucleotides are TGTGCCAGCAGCTTAGCCGCGAGCCCCTATGGCTACACCTTC.

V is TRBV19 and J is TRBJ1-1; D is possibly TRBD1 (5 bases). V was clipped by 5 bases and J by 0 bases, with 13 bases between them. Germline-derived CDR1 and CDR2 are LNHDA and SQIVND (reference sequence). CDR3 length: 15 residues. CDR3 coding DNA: TGTGCCAGTAGTGACAGTTACCACATGAACACTGAAGCTTTCTTT. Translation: CASSDSYHMNTEAFF.

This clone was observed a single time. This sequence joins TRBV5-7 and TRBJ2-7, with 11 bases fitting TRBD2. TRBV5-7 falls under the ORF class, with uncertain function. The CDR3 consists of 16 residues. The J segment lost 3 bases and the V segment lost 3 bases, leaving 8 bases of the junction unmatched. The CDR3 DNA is TGTGCCAGCAGCTCCGACCTAGCGGGAGGAAACTACGAGCAGTACTTC. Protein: CASSSDLAGGNYEQYF.

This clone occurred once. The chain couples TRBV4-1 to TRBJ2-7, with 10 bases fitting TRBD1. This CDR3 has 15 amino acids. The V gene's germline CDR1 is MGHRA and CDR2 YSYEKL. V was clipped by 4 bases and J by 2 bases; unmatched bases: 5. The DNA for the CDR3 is TGCGCCAGCAGCCGCCGGGACAGGGGTACCTACGAGCAGTACTTC. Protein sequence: CASSRRDRGTYEQYF.

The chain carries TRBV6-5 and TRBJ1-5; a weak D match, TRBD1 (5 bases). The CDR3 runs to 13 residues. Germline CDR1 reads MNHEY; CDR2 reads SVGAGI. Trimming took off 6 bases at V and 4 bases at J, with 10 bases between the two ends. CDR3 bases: TGTGCCAGCAGCCGCCAGGGTAATCAGCCCCAGCATTTT. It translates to CASSRQGNQPQHF.

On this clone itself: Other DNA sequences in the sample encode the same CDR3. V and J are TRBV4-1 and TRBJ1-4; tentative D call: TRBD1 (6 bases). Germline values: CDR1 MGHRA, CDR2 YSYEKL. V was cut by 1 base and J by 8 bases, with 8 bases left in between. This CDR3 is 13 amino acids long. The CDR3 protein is CASSQVTGEKLFF. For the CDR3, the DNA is TGCGCCAGCAGCCAAGTTACAGGGGAAAAACTGTTTTTT.

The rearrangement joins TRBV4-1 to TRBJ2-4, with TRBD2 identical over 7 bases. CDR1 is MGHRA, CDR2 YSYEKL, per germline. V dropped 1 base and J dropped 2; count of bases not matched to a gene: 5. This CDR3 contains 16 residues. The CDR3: CASSQGRGDSKNIQYF. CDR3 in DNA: TGCGCCAGCAGCCAAGGCCGGGGGGATTCCAAAAACATTCAGTACTTC.

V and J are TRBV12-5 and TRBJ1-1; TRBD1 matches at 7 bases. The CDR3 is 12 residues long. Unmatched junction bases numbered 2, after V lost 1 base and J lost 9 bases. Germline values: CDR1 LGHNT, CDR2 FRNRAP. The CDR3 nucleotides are TGTGCTAGTGGTTTGGCGACAGGGAAAGCTTTCTTT. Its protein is CASGLATGKAFF.

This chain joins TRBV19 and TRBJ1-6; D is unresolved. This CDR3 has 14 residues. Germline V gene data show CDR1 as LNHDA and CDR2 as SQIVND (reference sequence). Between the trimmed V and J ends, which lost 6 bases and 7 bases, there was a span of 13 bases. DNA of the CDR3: TGTGCCAGTAGCTTAGAGGGTGTGAATTCACCCCTCCACTTT. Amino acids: CASSLEGVNSPLHF.

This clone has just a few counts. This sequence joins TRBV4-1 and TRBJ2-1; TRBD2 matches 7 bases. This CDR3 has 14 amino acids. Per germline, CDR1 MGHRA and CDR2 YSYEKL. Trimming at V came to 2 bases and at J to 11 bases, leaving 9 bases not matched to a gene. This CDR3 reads CASSQRSRRGKQFF. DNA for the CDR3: TGCGCCAGCAGCCAAAGGTCTCGGCGGGGGAAGCAGTTCTTC.

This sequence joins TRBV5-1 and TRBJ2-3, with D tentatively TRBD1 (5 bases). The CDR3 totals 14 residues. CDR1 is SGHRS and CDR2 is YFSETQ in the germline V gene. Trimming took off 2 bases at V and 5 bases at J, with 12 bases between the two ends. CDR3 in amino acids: CASSLGARGDTQYF. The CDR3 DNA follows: TGCGCCAGCAGCTTAGGGGCCCGCGGAGATACGCAGTATTTT.

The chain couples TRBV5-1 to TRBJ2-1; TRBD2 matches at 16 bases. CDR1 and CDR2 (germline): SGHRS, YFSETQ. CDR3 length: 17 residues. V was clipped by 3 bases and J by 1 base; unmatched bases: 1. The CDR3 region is CASSWGLAGGSYNEQFF. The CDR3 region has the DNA TGCGCCAGCAGCTGGGGACTAGCGGGAGGGTCCTACAATGAGCAGTTCTTC.

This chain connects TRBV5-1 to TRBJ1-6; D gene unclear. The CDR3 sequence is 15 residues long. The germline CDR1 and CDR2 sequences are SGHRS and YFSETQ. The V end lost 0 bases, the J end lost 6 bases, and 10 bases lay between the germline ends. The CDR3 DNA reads TGCGCCAGCAGCTTGGAGGGAGGGAGTAATTCACCCCTCCACTTT. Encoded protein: CASSLEGGSNSPLHF.

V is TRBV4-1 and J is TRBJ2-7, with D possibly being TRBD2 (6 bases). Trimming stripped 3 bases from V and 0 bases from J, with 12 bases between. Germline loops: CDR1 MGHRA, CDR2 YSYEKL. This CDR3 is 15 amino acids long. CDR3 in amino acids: CASSQRAGGSYEQYF. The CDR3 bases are TGCGCCAGCAGCCAGCGAGCCGGGGGCTCCTACGAGCAGTACTTC.

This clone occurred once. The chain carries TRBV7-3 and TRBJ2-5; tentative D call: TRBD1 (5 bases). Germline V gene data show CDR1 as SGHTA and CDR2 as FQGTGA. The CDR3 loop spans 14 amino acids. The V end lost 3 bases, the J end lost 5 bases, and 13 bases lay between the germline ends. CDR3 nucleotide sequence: TGTGCCAGCAGCTTGGGGCGAAGTACCGAGACCCAGTACTTC. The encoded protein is CASSLGRSTETQYF.

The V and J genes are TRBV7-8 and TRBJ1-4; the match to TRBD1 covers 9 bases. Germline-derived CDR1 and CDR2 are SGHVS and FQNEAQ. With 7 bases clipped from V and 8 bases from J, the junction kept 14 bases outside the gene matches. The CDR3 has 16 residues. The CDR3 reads CASISVEQGAREKLFF. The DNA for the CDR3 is TGTGCCAGCATCTCCGTAGAACAGGGGGCACGGGAAAAACTGTTTTTT.

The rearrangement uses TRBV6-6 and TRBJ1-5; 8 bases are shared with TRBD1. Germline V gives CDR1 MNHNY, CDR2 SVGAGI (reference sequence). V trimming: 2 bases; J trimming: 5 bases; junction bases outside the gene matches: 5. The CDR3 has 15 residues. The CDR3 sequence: CASSYRTGRDQPQHF. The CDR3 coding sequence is TGTGCCAGCAGTTACCGGACAGGGAGGGATCAGCCCCAGCATTTT.

The CDR3 DNA reads as TGTGCCAGCAGCCCTACAGGGGGCACTGAAGCTTTCTTT. As protein: CASSPTGGTEAFF. V gene TRBV11-3 combines with J gene TRBJ1-1; 8 bases agree with TRBD1. The V segment lost 5 bases and the J segment 4 bases; nucleotides outside the gene matches: 3. The CDR3 sequence is 13 residues long. CDR1 and CDR2 (germline): SGHNT, YENEEA.

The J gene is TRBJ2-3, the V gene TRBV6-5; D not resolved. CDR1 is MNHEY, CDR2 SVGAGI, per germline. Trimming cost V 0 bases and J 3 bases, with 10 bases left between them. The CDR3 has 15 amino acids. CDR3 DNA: TGTGCCAGCAGTTACTCGATGCACTCTACAGATACGCAGTATTTT. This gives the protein CASSYSMHSTDTQYF.